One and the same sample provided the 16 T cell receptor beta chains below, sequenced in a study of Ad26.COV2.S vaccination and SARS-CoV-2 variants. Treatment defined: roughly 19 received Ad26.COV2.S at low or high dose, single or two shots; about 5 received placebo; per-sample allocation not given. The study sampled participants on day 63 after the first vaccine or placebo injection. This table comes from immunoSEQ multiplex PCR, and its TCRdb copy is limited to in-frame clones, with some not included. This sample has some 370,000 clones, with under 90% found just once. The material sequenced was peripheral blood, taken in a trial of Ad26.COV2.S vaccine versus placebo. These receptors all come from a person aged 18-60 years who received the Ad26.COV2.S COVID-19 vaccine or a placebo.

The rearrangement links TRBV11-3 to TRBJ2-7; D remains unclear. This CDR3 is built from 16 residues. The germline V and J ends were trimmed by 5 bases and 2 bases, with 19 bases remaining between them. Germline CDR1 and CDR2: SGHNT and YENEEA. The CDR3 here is CASSPTRQGRTYEQYF. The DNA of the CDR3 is TGTGCCAGCAGCCCTACGCGCCAAGGTCGAACCTACGAGCAGTACTTC.

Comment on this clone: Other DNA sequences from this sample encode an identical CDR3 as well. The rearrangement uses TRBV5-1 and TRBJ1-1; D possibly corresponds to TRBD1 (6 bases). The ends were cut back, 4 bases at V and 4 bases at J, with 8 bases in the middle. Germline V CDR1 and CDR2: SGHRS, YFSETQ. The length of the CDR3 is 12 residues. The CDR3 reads CASSLRGTEAFF. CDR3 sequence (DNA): TGCGCCAGCAGCCTCAGGGGCACTGAAGCTTTCTTT.

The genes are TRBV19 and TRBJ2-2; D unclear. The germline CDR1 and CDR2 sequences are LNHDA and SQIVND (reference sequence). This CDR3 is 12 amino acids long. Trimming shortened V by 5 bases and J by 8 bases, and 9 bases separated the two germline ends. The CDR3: CASSRLGGELFF. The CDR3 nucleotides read TGTGCCAGTAGTCGGCTAGGAGGGGAGCTGTTTTTT. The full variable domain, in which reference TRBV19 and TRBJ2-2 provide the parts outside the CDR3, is DGGITQSPKYLFRKEGQNVTLSCEQNLNHDAMYWYRQDPGQGLRLIYYSQIVNDFQKGDIAEGYSVSREKKESFPLTVTSAQKNPTAFYLCASSRLGGELFFGEGSRLTVL.

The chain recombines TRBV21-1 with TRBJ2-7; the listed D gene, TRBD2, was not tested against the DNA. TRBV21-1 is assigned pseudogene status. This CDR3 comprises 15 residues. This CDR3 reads CASSTSSDYSYEQYF. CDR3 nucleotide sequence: TGTGCCAGCTCTACCTCTAGCGACTACTCCTACGAGCAGTACTTC.

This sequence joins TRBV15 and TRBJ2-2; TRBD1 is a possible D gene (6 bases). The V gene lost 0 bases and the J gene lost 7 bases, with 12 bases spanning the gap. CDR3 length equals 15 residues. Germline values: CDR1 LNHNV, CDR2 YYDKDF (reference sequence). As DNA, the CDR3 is TGTGCCACCAGCAGAGACCCGACAGGCCACGGGGAGCTGTTTTTT. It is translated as CATSRDPTGHGELFF.

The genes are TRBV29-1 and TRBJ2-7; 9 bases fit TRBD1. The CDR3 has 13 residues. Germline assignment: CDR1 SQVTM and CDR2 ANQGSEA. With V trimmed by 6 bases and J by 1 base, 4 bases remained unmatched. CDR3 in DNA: TGCAGCGTGACCGGGACAGGGTCCTACGAGCAGTACTTC. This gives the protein CSVTGTGSYEQYF.

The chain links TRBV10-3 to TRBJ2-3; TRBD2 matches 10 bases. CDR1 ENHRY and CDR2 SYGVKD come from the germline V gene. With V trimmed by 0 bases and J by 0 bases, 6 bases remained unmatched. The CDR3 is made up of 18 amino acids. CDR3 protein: CAISESAGTSASTDTQYF. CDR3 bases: TGTGCCATCAGTGAGTCGGCCGGGACTAGCGCCAGCACAGATACGCAGTATTTT.

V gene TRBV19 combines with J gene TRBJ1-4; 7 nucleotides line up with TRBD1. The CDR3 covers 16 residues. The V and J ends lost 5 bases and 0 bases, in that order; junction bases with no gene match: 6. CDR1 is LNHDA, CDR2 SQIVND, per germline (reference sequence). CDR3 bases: TGTGCCAGTAGTCCTCGGGACAGCGCAACTAATGAAAAACTGTTTTTT. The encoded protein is CASSPRDSATNEKLFF.

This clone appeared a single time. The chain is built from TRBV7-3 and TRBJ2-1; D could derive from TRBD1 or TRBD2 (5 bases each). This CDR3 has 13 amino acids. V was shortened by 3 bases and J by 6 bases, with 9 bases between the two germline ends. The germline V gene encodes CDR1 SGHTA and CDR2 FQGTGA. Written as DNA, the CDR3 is TGTGCCAGCAGCTTTGGGGGACCCAATGAGCAGTTCTTC. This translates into CASSFGGPNEQFF.

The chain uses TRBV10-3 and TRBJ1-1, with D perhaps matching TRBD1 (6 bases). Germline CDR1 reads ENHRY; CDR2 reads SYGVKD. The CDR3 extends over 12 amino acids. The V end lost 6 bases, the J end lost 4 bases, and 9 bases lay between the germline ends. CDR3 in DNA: TGTGCCATCAGCGCAGGGGTCACTGAAGCTTTCTTT. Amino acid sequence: CAISAGVTEAFF.

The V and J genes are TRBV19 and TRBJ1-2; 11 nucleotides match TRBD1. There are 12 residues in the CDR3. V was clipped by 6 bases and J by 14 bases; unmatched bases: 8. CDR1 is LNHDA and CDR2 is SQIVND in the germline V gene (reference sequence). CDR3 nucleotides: TGTGCCAGTAGACGGGACAGGGGGACCTTAACCTTC. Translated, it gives CASRRDRGTLTF. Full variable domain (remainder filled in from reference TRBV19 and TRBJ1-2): DGGITQSPKYLFRKEGQNVTLSCEQNLNHDAMYWYRQDPGQGLRLIYYSQIVNDFQKGDIAEGYSVSREKKESFPLTVTSAQKNPTAFYLCASRRDRGTLTFGSGTRLTVV.

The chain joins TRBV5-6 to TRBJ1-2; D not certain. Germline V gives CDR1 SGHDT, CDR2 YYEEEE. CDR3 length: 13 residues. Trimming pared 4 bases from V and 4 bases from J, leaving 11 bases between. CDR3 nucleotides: TGTGCCAGCAGCCTCCGGGGTACCTATGGCTACACCTTC. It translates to CASSLRGTYGYTF.

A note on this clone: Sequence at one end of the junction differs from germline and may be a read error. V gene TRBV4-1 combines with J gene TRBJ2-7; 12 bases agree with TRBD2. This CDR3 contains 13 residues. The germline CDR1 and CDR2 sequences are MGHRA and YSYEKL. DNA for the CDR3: TGCGCCAGCAGCCAAGCCCCTAGCGGGAGGGCCGACTTC. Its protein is CASSQAPSGRADF.

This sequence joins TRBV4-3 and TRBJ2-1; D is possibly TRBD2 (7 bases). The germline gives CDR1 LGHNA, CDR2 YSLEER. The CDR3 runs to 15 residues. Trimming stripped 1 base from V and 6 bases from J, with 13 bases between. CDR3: CASSQGAGAPNEQFF. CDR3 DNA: TGCGCCAGCAGCCAAGGGGCGGGGGCCCCCAATGAGCAGTTCTTC.

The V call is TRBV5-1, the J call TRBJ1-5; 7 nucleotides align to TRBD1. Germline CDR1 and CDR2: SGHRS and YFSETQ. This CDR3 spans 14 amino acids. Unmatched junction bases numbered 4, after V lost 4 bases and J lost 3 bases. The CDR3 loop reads CASSRDSPNQPQHF. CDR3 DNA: TGCGCCAGCAGCAGGGACAGTCCCAATCAGCCCCAGCATTTT.

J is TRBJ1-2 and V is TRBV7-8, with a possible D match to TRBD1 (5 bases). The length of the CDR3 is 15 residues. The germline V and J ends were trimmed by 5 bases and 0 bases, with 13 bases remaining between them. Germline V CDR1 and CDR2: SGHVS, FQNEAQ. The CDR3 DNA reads TGTGCCAGCAGCGCCTTCAGGGAGCCTAACTATGGCTACACCTTC. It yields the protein CASSAFREPNYGYTF.